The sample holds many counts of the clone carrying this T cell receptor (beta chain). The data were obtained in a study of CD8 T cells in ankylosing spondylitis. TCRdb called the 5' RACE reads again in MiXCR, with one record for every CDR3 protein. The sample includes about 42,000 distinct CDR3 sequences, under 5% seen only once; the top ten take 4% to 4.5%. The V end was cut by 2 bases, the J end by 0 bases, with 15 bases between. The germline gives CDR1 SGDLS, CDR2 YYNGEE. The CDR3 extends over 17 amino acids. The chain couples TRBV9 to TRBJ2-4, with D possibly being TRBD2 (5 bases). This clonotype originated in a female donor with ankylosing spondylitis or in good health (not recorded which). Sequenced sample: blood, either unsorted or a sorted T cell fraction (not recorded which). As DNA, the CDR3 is TGTGCCAGCAGCGTCGGACGGGGAGTAATAGCCAAAAACATTCAGTACTTC. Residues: CASSVGRGVIAKNIQYF.